This T cell receptor (beta chain) originates from a study of T-cell reconstitution after alpha-beta-depleted transplantation in children. Study-wide results and caveats: Several hundred graft clones that had expanded were reportedly the source of alpha-beta T cells about two months after transplant. Once a year had passed after transplant, T-cell counts and diversity came mostly from newly produced T cells. Surviving recipient T cells and intrathymic progenitors accounted for some patients' high TCRbeta diversity at day 60.

This clonotype appeared many times. Its matching antigen is unknown. Library preparation (for TCRbeta) was performed with unique molecular identifiers. TCRdb re-called the PCR reads with MiXCR, one entry per CDR3 protein. The data contain fewer than 350,000 distinct CDR3 sequences, 10% of them singletons. The CDR3 sequence is 13 residues long. Trimming stripped 4 bases from V and 5 bases from J, with 12 bases between. Germline loops: CDR1 MDHEN, CDR2 SYDVKM. This TCR derives from a boy in the first two years of life with acute myeloid leukemia, due to receive a stem cell transplant. The chain recombines TRBV28 with TRBJ2-7, with unresolved D. The material was PBMCs, obtained before TCRalphabeta/CD19-depleted stem cell transplant. The CDR3 DNA reads as TGTGCCAGCAGTTATTCCTACAACAACGAGCAGTACTTC. It encodes CASSYSYNNEQYF. Based on the CDR3 plus reference TRBV28 and TRBJ2-7, the full variable domain is DVKVTQSSRYLVKRTGEKVFLECVQDMDHENMFWYRQDPGLGLRLIYFSYDVKMKEKGDIPEGYSVSREKKERFSLILESASTNQTSMYLCASSYSYNNEQYFGPGTRLTVT.